This entry concerns a single T cell receptor beta chain. The V and J ends lost 2 bases and 4 bases respectively, with 9 bases between them. Germline CDR1 is MNHNY and CDR2 is SVGAGI (reference sequence). The CDR3 extends over 14 amino acids. This sample is drawn from a study of blood T cell repertoires in COVID-19. Study context: The samples span acute and convalescent COVID-19 from the United States, Italy and Spain. From T cells, B-cell-depleted T cells, or PBMCs came the material, which was cDNA or gDNA.

Original analysis: Nucleated cell counts were estimated from reference gene primer amplification. Profiled with immunoSEQ multiplex PCR; TCRdb holds only in-frame clones, not every one. V and J calls and clone size are as listed in that table; D and trimming were resolved from the DNA. This table holds over 95,000 clones, more than 70% found once. The J gene is TRBJ1-5, the V gene TRBV6-6; D is undetermined. The TCR sequence derives from a woman between 65 and 79 years old who had recovered from COVID-19. Sequences were obtained from peripheral blood. CDR3 coding DNA: TGTGCCAGCAGTTACCGTCCAGGAAATCAGCCCCAGCATTTT. As protein: CASSYRPGNQPQHF.